The entry that follows covers one T cell receptor beta chain sequence. This record belongs to a study of T cells in localized non-small cell lung cancer. The data were produced by immunoSEQ multiplex PCR, yet TCRdb's version contains in-frame clones alone and is incomplete. The sample includes 100,000 to 150,000 clones, roughly 90% of them seen just once. The material sequenced was peripheral blood, taken before any cancer treatment. This TCR was sampled from a female donor at least 60 years old with stage I lung adenocarcinoma.

This CDR3 is CASSMIGAQPQHF. CDR3 bases: TGTGCCAGTAGTATGATCGGGGCTCAGCCCCAGCATTTT. The chain is built from TRBV19 and TRBJ1-5; perhaps TRBD1 as D (5 bases). CDR1 LNHDA and CDR2 SQIVND come from the germline V gene (reference sequence). CDR3 length: 13 residues. The ends were cut back, 3 bases at V and 6 bases at J, with 9 bases in the middle.